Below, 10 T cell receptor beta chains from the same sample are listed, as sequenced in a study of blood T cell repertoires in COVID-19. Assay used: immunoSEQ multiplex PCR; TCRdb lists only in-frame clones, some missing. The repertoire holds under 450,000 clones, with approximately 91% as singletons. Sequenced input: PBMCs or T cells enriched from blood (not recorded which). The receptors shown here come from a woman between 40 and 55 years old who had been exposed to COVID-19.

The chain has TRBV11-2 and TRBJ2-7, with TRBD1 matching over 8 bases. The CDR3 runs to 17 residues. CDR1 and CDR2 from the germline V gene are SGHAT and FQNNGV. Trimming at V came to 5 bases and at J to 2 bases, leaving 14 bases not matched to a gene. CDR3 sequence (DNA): TGTGCCAGCAGCAAAATAGCAGGAGACAGGGGCACCTACGAGCAGTACTTC. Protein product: CASSKIAGDRGTYEQYF.

DNA of the CDR3: TGTGCCAGCAGCTTTGCCGGGCAGGGCGATACCGGGGAGCTGTTTTTT. It is translated as CASSFAGQGDTGELFF. The genes are TRBV7-8 and TRBJ2-2; perhaps TRBD1 as D (5 bases). Per the germline V gene, CDR1 is SGHVS and CDR2 is FQNEAQ. The CDR3 is made up of 16 amino acids. V gave up 3 bases and J gave up 5 bases, with 16 bases separating them.

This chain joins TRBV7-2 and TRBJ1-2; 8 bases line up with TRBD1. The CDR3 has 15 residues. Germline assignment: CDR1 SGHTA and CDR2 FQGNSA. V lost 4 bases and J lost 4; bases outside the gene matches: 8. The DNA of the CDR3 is TGTGCCAGCAGCTCAGACAGGACAGGGAGCTATGGCTACACCTTC. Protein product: CASSSDRTGSYGYTF. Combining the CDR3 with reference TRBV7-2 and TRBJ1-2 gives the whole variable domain GAGVSQSPSNKVTEKGKDVELRCDPISGHTALYWYRQSLGQGLEFLIYFQGNSAPDKSGLPSDRFSAERTGGSVSTLTIQRTQQEDSAVYLCASSSDRTGSYGYTFGSGTRLTVV.

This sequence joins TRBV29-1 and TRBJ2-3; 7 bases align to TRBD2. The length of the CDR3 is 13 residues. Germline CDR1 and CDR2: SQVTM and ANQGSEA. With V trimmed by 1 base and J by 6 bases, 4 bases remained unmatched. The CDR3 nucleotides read TGCAGCGTTGAAGGGACTAGTTTCGATACGCAGTATTTT. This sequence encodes CSVEGTSFDTQYF.

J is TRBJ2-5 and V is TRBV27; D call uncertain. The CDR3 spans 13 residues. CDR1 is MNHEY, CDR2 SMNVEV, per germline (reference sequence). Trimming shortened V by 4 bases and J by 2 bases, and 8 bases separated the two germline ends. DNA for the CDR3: TGTGCCAGCAGTTCAGTTCCGCAAGAGACCCAGTACTTC. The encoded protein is CASSSVPQETQYF.

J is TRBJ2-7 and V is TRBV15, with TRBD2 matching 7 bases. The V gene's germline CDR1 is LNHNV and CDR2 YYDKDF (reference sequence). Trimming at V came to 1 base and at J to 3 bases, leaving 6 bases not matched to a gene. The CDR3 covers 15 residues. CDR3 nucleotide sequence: TGTGCCACCAGCAGAGTTATTAGCGGGTACTACGAGCAGTACTTC. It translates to CATSRVISGYYEQYF.

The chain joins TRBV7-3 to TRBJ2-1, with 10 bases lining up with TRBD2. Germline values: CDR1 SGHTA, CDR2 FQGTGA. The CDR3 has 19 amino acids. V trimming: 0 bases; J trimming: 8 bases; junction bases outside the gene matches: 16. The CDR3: CASSLTASGSMRDGHEQFF. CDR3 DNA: TGTGCCAGCAGCTTAACAGCTAGCGGGAGTATGCGGGACGGACATGAGCAGTTCTTC.

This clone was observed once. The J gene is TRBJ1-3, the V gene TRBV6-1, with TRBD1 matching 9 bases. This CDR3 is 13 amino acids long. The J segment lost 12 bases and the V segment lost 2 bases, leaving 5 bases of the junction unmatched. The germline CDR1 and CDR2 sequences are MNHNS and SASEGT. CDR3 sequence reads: CASSEIRQGVIYF. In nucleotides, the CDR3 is TGTGCCAGCAGTGAAATACGACAGGGGGTCATATATTTT.

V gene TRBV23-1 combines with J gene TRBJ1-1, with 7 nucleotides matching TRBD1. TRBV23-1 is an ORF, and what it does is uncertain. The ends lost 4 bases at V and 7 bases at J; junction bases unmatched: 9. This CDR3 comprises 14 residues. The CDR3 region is CASSLEGARGEAFF. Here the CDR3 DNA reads TGCGCCAGCAGTCTCGAGGGGGCTAGAGGTGAAGCTTTCTTT.

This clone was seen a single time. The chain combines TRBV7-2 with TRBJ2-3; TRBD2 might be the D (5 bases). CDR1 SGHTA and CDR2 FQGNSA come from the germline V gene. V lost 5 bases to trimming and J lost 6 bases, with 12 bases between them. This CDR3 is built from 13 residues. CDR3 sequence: CASSPDPGDTQYF. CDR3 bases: TGTGCCAGCAGCCCGGATCCGGGGGATACGCAGTATTTT. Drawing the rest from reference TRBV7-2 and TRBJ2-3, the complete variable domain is GAGVSQSPSNKVTEKGKDVELRCDPISGHTALYWYRQSLGQGLEFLIYFQGNSAPDKSGLPSDRFSAERTGGSVSTLTIQRTQQEDSAVYLCASSPDPGDTQYFGPGTRLTVL.